The 27 T cell receptor beta chains below all came from one sample that was sequenced in a study of control samples from healthy donors and cancer patients. Repertoires were generated with immunoSEQ multiplex PCR, while TCRdb's copy carries only in-frame clones and drops some. Seen here are 75,000 to 100,000 clones, just over 85% observed once, and the top ten hold around 14%. The sample was blood. The receptors come from a man aged 30-40 years in good health.

This chain links TRBV28 with TRBJ2-6, with 8 bases identical to TRBD1. J lost 2 bases, V lost 6 bases, and 6 bases had no gene match. Germline V gene data show CDR1 as MDHEN and CDR2 as SYDVKM. The CDR3 has 16 residues. The CDR3 reads CASSPDRGPGANVLTF. The CDR3 region has the DNA TGTGCCAGCAGCCCTGACAGGGGACCTGGGGCCAACGTCCTGACTTTC. Using reference TRBV28 and TRBJ2-6 for the parts outside the CDR3, the full variable domain is DVKVTQSSRYLVKRTGEKVFLECVQDMDHENMFWYRQDPGLGLRLIYFSYDVKMKEKGDIPEGYSVSREKKERFSLILESASTNQTSMYLCASSPDRGPGANVLTFGAGSRLTVL.

The V and J genes are TRBV7-2 and TRBJ2-2; D possibly corresponds to TRBD2 (6 bases). This CDR3 is 14 amino acids long. CDR1 is SGHTA and CDR2 is FQGNSA in the germline V gene. The germline V and J ends were trimmed by 10 bases and 0 bases, with 12 bases remaining between them. The CDR3 bases are TGTGCCACCAAACTAGCAGCGAACACCGGGGAGCTGTTTTTT. Encoded protein: CATKLAANTGELFF.

This clone was detected only once. This chain links TRBV5-1 with TRBJ2-6; possibly TRBD1 for D (5 bases). Between the trimmed V and J ends, which lost 2 bases and 0 bases, there was a span of 9 bases. Germline-derived CDR1 and CDR2 are SGHRS and YFSETQ. The CDR3 spans 16 residues. The CDR3 reads CASSLAGISGANVLTF. The CDR3 nucleotides are TGCGCCAGCAGCTTAGCAGGGATCTCTGGGGCCAACGTCCTGACTTTC. The whole variable domain, remainder taken from reference TRBV5-1 and TRBJ2-6, is KAGVTQTPRYLIKTRGQQVTLSCSPISGHRSVSWYQQTPGQGLQFLFEYFSETQRNKGNFPGRFSGRQFSNSRSEMNVSTLELGDSALYLCASSLAGISGANVLTFGAGSRLTVL.

This chain's CDR3 is CASGQGLTPLHF. CDR3 DNA sequence: TGTGCCAGTGGTCAGGGGCTTACACCCCTCCACTTT. This chain uses TRBV19 with TRBJ1-6; weak D call: TRBD1 (6 bases). CDR1 LNHDA and CDR2 SQIVND come from the germline V gene (reference sequence). This CDR3 spans 12 amino acids. The ends were cut back, 8 bases at V and 11 bases at J, with 13 bases in the middle.

The J gene is TRBJ2-3, the V gene TRBV4-1; 7 bases map to TRBD2. Germline values: CDR1 MGHRA, CDR2 YSYEKL. The CDR3 runs 11 residues. The V segment lost 4 bases and the J segment 8 bases; nucleotides outside the gene matches: 0. The CDR3 is CASSRGGTQYF. In nucleotides, the CDR3 is TGCGCCAGCAGCCGCGGGGGTACGCAGTATTTT.

This chain uses TRBV6-1 with TRBJ2-2, with D possibly being TRBD2 (5 bases). The CDR3 is 13 residues long. Germline V gene data show CDR1 as MNHNS and CDR2 as SASEGT. Trimming shortened V by 6 bases and J by 7 bases, and 12 bases separated the two germline ends. CDR3 protein: CASRNSGRGELFF. The DNA of the CDR3 is TGTGCCAGCAGAAACAGCGGTCGCGGGGAGCTGTTTTTT.

The J gene is TRBJ2-5, the V gene TRBV5-1; 14 bases line up with TRBD2. With 3 bases clipped from V and 4 bases from J, the junction kept 8 bases outside the gene matches. CDR1 is SGHRS and CDR2 is YFSETQ in the germline V gene. The CDR3 is 17 amino acids. CDR3 DNA: TGCGCCAGCAGCTGGGGACTAGCGGGAGATTTGGTAGAGACCCAGTACTTC. It is translated as CASSWGLAGDLVETQYF.

This clone was recorded once. The chain has TRBV14 and TRBJ2-1; D is possibly TRBD1 or TRBD2 (5 bases each). Germline assignment: CDR1 SGHDN and CDR2 FVKESK. CDR3 size: 15 residues. V was trimmed by 0 bases and J by 6 bases, leaving 12 bases between them. The CDR3 nucleotides are TGTGCCAGCAGCCAAGATTTCGGGACCGGCAATGAGCAGTTCTTC. This encodes CASSQDFGTGNEQFF.

The chain uses TRBV24-1 and TRBJ2-3; TRBD1 aligns across 7 bases. This CDR3 has 17 residues. V shed 3 bases, J shed 1 base, and the junction held 9 bases outside the gene matches. Looked up from germline, CDR1 is KGHDR and CDR2 is SFDVKD. The CDR3 nucleotides read TGTGCCACCAGTGATCGAGACAGGGTAAGGGGCACAGATACGCAGTATTTT. It yields the protein CATSDRDRVRGTDTQYF.

V usage is TRBV3-1 (or the pseudogene TRBV3-2) and J usage is TRBJ2-1; 13 nucleotides match TRBD2. With 4 bases clipped from V and 6 bases from J, the junction kept 12 bases outside the gene matches. The CDR3 contains 18 residues. The germline gives CDR1 LGHDT, CDR2 YNNKEL (reference sequence). CDR3 sequence: CASSRAGKGTSGTNEQFF. CDR3 DNA sequence: TGTGCCAGCAGCCGGGCCGGCAAAGGGACTAGCGGGACCAATGAGCAGTTCTTC.

The chain links TRBV6-1 to TRBJ2-2; D perhaps matches TRBD2 (6 bases). V was pared by 2 bases and J by 5 bases, with 12 bases between. This CDR3 has 15 residues. The germline V gene encodes CDR1 MNHNS and CDR2 SASEGT. The CDR3 loop reads CASSEKYGGTGELFF. The CDR3 DNA reads TGTGCCAGCAGTGAAAAGTACGGGGGTACCGGGGAGCTGTTTTTT.

This chain connects TRBV4-3 to TRBJ2-5; D not certain. With 0 bases removed from V and 1 base from J, the gap between germline ends came to 6 bases. The CDR3 totals 14 residues. Per the germline V gene, CDR1 is LGHNA and CDR2 is YSLEER. Written as DNA, the CDR3 is TGCGCCAGCAGCCAAGATTCTGGCCAAGAGACCCAGTACTTC. Translated: CASSQDSGQETQYF.

The gene calls are TRBV5-1 and TRBJ2-1; TRBD2 agrees at 7 bases. In germline, CDR1 is SGHRS, CDR2 YFSETQ. The J segment lost 0 bases and the V segment lost 0 bases, leaving 6 bases of the junction unmatched. CDR3 size: 17 residues. Here the CDR3 DNA reads TGCGCCAGCAGCTTGGGGGCTAGCGGAGGCTCCTACAATGAGCAGTTCTTC. Translating gives CASSLGASGGSYNEQFF. The full variable domain, rest sourced from reference TRBV5-1 and TRBJ2-1, is KAGVTQTPRYLIKTRGQQVTLSCSPISGHRSVSWYQQTPGQGLQFLFEYFSETQRNKGNFPGRFSGRQFSNSRSEMNVSTLELGDSALYLCASSLGASGGSYNEQFFGPGTRLTVL.

The V gene is TRBV7-6, the J gene TRBJ2-5; 10 nucleotides match TRBD2. Germline CDR1 and CDR2: SGHVS and FNYEAQ. The V gene end was trimmed by 3 bases and the J gene end by 3 bases; junction bases not matched to a gene: 4. The length of the CDR3 is 15 residues. The CDR3 DNA reads TGTGCCAGCAGCTTGAATAGCGGGAGGAAAGAGACCCAGTACTTC. As protein: CASSLNSGRKETQYF.

The chain joins TRBV9 to TRBJ1-4; D ambiguous. The length of the CDR3 is 16 residues. The V gene lost 4 bases and the J gene lost 7 bases, with 20 bases spanning the gap. Germline CDR1 is SGDLS and CDR2 is YYNGEE. CDR3: CASSPWDGVLAEKLFF. CDR3 in DNA: TGTGCCAGCAGCCCATGGGATGGGGTGTTGGCTGAAAAACTGTTTTTT.

The chain joins TRBV7-9 to TRBJ2-1; TRBD2 might be the D (6 bases). The CDR3 contains 14 residues. Germline V lookup: CDR1 SEHNR, CDR2 FQNEAQ (reference sequence). Trimming removed 2 bases at V and 8 bases at J, with 13 bases between. DNA for the CDR3: TGTGCCAGCAGCTTACTGGTGGAGGGTGATGAGCAGTTCTTC. Translation: CASSLLVEGDEQFF.

V usage is TRBV5-4 and J usage is TRBJ1-1, with 7 nucleotides matching TRBD1. The CDR3 totals 16 residues. Germline V gene sequence: CDR1 SGHNT, CDR2 YYREEE (reference sequence). The V and J ends lost 7 bases and 4 bases, in that order; junction bases with no gene match: 16. The CDR3 nucleotides read TGTGCCAGCGCGGAGGGGGCTGGGAGGGTGGGCACTGAAGCTTTCTTT. Amino acids: CASAEGAGRVGTEAFF.

This clone has a single count. The CDR3 sequence is CASSSQSTEAFF. The CDR3 DNA reads TGTGCCAGCAGCTCCCAAAGCACTGAAGCTTTCTTT. V usage is TRBV11-1 and J usage is TRBJ1-1, with no clear D. The CDR3 is 12 residues long. Germline V gene lookup returns CDR1 SGHAT and CDR2 FQDESV (reference sequence). V was clipped by 4 bases and J by 4 bases, with 7 bases between them.

This clone has only a few counts. The chain employs TRBV6-6 and TRBJ2-7, with a tentative D call TRBD2 (5 bases). Germline V gene data show CDR1 as MNHNY and CDR2 as SVGAGI (reference sequence). Trimming took 4 bases from V and 0 from J, leaving 16 bases between them. This CDR3 has 16 amino acids. CDR3 nucleotides: TGTGCCAGCAGTTCACCGGGATCTATGAGCTCCTACGAGCAGTACTTC. Its protein product is CASSSPGSMSSYEQYF.

This chain joins TRBV29-1 and TRBJ2-3; either TRBD1 or TRBD2 may supply D (5 bases each). The V gene lost 7 bases and the J gene lost 4 bases, with 15 bases spanning the gap. This CDR3 is 13 amino acids long. Germline CDR1 SQVTM, CDR2 ANQGSEA. Here the CDR3 DNA reads TGCAGCGCACGCCGGGGCAGTGCAGATACGCAGTATTTT. As protein: CSARRGSADTQYF.

The chain recombines TRBV30 with TRBJ2-7; tentative D call: TRBD2 (7 bases). The CDR3 is 14 residues long. Trimming took off 3 bases at V and 4 bases at J, with 16 bases between the two ends. The germline V gene encodes CDR1 GTSNPN and CDR2 SVGIG (reference sequence). The CDR3 nucleotides read TGTGCCTGGAGCGGGGGCGGGAGTGTTTACGAGCAGTACTTC. This gives the protein CAWSGGGSVYEQYF.

Here the CDR3 DNA reads TGTGCCAGCAGTTACTCGGAAGGATTCGGCACTGAAGCTTTCTTT. Translating gives CASSYSEGFGTEAFF. The rearrangement uses TRBV6-5 and TRBJ1-1; D call uncertain. V was trimmed by 0 bases and J by 4 bases, leaving 12 bases between them. The length of the CDR3 is 15 residues. In germline, CDR1 is MNHEY, CDR2 SVGAGI.

This CDR3 is CASSLGGDRTNTEAFF. The CDR3 DNA follows: TGTGCCAGCAGCTTAGGAGGGGACAGAACAAACACTGAAGCTTTCTTT. V usage is TRBV5-5 and J usage is TRBJ1-1; 7 bases fit TRBD1. The CDR3 is 16 residues long. The ends lost 2 bases at V and 2 bases at J; junction bases unmatched: 9. Germline CDR1 is SGHKS and CDR2 is YYEKEE (reference sequence).

A single count supports this clone. The V gene is TRBV7-8, the J gene TRBJ1-5; TRBD1 aligns across 8 bases. The V segment lost 3 bases and the J segment 9 bases; nucleotides outside the gene matches: 7. Germline V gene data show CDR1 as SGHVS and CDR2 as FQNEAQ. The CDR3 totals 14 residues. CDR3 DNA sequence: TGTGCCAGCAGCTTTGGGACAGGCCTACGGCCCCAGCATTTT. It encodes CASSFGTGLRPQHF.

The chain has TRBV24-1 and TRBJ2-7; the match to TRBD1 covers 7 bases. Trimming cost V 4 bases and J 6 bases; bases outside gene matches: 14. The CDR3 loop spans 16 amino acids. Germline CDR1 is KGHDR and CDR2 is SFDVKD. The DNA of the CDR3 is TGTGCCACCAGTGACGGTCCAGGGGGAGTCCTAAGCGAGCAGTACTTC. As protein: CATSDGPGGVLSEQYF.

The chain carries TRBV7-2 and TRBJ1-4, with D unclear. The CDR3 runs to 13 residues. Trimming removed 4 bases at V and 7 bases at J, with 10 bases between. Per the germline V gene, CDR1 is SGHTA and CDR2 is FQGNSA. CDR3 DNA sequence: TGTGCCAGCAGCTATAACCGGGGTGAAAAACTGTTTTTT. Protein: CASSYNRGEKLFF. Full variable domain (missing parts from reference TRBV7-2 and TRBJ1-4): GAGVSQSPSNKVTEKGKDVELRCDPISGHTALYWYRQSLGQGLEFLIYFQGNSAPDKSGLPSDRFSAERTGGSVSTLTIQRTQQEDSAVYLCASSYNRGEKLFFGSGTQLSVL.

This clone has a single count. This chain links TRBV6-2 or TRBV6-3 with TRBJ1-2; D possibly corresponds to TRBD1 (5 bases). V was cut by 4 bases and J by 3 bases, with 21 bases left in between. The CDR3 runs 17 residues. Germline CDR1 MNHEY, CDR2 SVGEGT. CDR3 region: CASSSRFEGNRDYGYTF. CDR3 nucleotide sequence: TGTGCCAGCAGTTCCCGTTTCGAGGGGAATCGGGACTATGGCTACACCTTC.